This TCR beta chain emerged from a study of CD8 T cells in ankylosing spondylitis (TCRdb year 2017). In the study overall: The study set out to find disease-linked TCR variants by profiling T cell receptor beta repertoires in ankylosing spondylitis patients and healthy donors. The full study cohort was made up of approximately 27 ankylosing spondylitis patients and 108 healthy donors. Samples of peripheral blood were taken, and for ankylosing spondylitis patients, synovial fluid was collected as well. What the study reported, not specific to this receptor: Blood from ankylosing spondylitis patients appeared to be characterized by a TCR beta motif composed of about 8 highly homologous amino acid variants. Some TCR beta motif variants had previously been reported in synovial fluid and blood of reactive arthritis patients, which suggested common disease-initiation mechanisms. The disease-linked clones had a CD8+ phenotype and were found at relatively low frequencies in peripheral blood. The disease-linked clones were reported to be significantly enriched in matched synovial fluid samples from ankylosing spondylitis patients.

Trimming takes 5 bases off V and 0 bases off J; junction bases not matched to a gene: 8. The CDR3 covers 17 residues, taking in both the cysteine and the phenylalanine. The entry retains the CDR3 DNA only, 51 bases that are in frame from base 1. As encoded in the germline V gene, CDR1 is SGHTA while CDR2 is FQGTGA. Sequencing was carried out with an Illumina HiSeq 2500. TCR beta libraries were prepared by quantitative 5'-RACE with molecular barcodes. Per the authors' processing: A new computational method based on a probabilistic model of VDJ rearrangement was used to identify disease-linked TCR variants. TCRdb passed the public sequencing reads through fastp at Q25 and MiXCR, retaining productive beta sequences. Each CDR3 protein appears once, grouped with its most common genes and DNA. The V and J calls come from TCRdb's annotation, not from the publication. Present in this sample are fewer than 400,000 distinct CDR3 sequences, 7% to 9% of which were seen just once. Together, the top ten hold 13% to 15% of the sample.

This clonotype has only a few counts. This clone's antigen is unknown. No clone much larger than this one lies a single base away; base qualities are absent. The receptor chain draws on TRBV7-3 and TRBJ2-1; a stretch of 9 junction bases matches TRBD2. The sequenced sample was blood, either unsorted or a sorted T cell fraction (not recorded which). The receptor was derived from a male donor with ankylosing spondylitis. CDR3 region: CASSRLAEPSSYNEQFF. The sequenced DNA is TGTGCCAGCAGCAGACTAGCGGAGCCTAGCTCCTACAATGAGCAGTTCTTC.